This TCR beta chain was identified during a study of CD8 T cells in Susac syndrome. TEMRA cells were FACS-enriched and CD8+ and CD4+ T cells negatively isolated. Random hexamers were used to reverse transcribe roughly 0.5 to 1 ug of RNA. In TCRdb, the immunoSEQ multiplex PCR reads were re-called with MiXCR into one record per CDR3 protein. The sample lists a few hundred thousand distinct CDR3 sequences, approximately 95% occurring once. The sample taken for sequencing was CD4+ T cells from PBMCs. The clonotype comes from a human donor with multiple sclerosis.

In nucleotides, the CDR3 is TGCAGTGCTAGAGATCGTCCAGGGACAGGCACAGATACGCAGTATTTT. It translates to CSARDRPGTGTDTQYF. The chain uses TRBV20-1 and TRBJ2-3; TRBD1 matches 7 bases. The CDR3 spans 16 residues. Germline V lookup: CDR1 DFQATT, CDR2 SNEGSKA (reference sequence). V dropped 0 bases and J dropped 1; count of bases not matched to a gene: 7.